This entry is about one TCR beta chain. What it binds is unknown. There are 18 residues in the CDR3. V was clipped by 1 base and J by 1 base; unmatched bases: 5. Germline V gene sequence: CDR1 SGHDN, CDR2 FVKESK. The table came from immunoSEQ multiplex PCR; TCRdb's copy has only in-frame clones and leaves some out. The table has some 480,000 clones, 87% seen once. The treatment denotes: 15 to 20 received Ad26.COV2.S at low or high dose, single or two shots; several received placebo; per-sample allocation not given. Collection of samples fell on day 63 after the first vaccine or placebo injection. The data stem from a study of Ad26.COV2.S vaccination and SARS-CoV-2 variants. Study-level information: The donor participated in the COV1001 trial, in its Ad26.COV2.S arm. Study results and caveats: After vaccination, substantial breadth of spike-specific CD8+ and CD4+ responses was reported. From the TCR breadth and depth analyses, total T cell responses may have been underestimated.

The specimen comprised peripheral blood, sampled in a trial of Ad26.COV2.S vaccine versus placebo. This receptor was taken from a person aged 18-60 years who received the Ad26.COV2.S COVID-19 vaccine or a placebo. The J gene is TRBJ2-1, the V gene TRBV14, with 12 bases that match TRBD2. The CDR3 sequence: CASSQVNLAGGSYNEQFF. CDR3 sequence (DNA): TGTGCCAGCAGCCAAGTTAATCTAGCGGGAGGGTCCTACAATGAGCAGTTCTTC.